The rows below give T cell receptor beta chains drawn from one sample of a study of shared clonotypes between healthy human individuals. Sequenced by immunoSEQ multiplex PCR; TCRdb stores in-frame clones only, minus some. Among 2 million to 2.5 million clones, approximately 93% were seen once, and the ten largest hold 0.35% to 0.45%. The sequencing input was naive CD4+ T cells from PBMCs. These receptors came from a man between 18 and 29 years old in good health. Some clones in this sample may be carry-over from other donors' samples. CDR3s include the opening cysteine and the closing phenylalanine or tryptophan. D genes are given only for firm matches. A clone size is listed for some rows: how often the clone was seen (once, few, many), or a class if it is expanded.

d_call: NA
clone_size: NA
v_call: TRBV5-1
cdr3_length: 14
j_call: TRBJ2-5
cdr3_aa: CASGEALGMKTQYF
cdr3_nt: TGCGCCAGCGGAGAGGCTCTCGGGATGAAGACCCAGTACTTC

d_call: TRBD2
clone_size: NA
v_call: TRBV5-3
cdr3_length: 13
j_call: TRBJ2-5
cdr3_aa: CARIAGGQETQYF
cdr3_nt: TGTGCCAGAATTGCGGGAGGCCAAGAGACCCAGTACTTC

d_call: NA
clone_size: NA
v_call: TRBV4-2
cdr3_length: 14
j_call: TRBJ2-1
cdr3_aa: CASSQARTYNEQFF
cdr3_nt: TGTGCCAGCAGCCAAGCTCGCACTTACAATGAGCAGTTCTTC

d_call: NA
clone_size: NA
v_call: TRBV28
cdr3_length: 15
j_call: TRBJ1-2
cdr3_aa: CASRLPTSALYGYTF
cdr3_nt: TGTGCCAGCAGGTTGCCTACTTCGGCCCTCTATGGCTACACCTTC

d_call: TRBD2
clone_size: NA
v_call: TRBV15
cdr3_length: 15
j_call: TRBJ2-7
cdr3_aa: CATSTRTSEPLEQYF
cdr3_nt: TGTGCCACCAGCACCCGGACTAGCGAACCTCTCGAGCAGTACTTC

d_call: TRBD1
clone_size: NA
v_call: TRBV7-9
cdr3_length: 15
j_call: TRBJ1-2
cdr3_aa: CASSHNVQGDYGYAF
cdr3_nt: TGTGCCAGCAGCCACAACGTCCAGGGGGACTATGGCTACGCCTTC

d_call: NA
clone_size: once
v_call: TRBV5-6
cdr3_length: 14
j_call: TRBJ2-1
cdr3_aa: CASSLGPSYNEQFF
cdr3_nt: TGTGCCAGCAGCTTGGGACCATCCTACAATGAGCAGTTCTTC

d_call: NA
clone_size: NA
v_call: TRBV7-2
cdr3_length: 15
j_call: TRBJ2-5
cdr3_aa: CASSFQTRLQETQYF
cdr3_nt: TGTGCCAGCAGCTTTCAGACCCGACTCCAAGAGACCCAGTACTTC

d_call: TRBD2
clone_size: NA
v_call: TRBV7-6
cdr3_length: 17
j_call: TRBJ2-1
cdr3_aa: CASSYGTSGRVSDEQFF
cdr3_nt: TGTGCCAGCAGCTACGGGACTAGCGGGAGGGTTAGCGATGAGCAGTTCTTC

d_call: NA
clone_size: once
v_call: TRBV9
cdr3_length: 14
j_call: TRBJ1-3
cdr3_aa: CASSAQFSGNTIYF
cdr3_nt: TGTGCCAGCAGCGCTCAGTTCAGTGGAAACACCATATATTTT

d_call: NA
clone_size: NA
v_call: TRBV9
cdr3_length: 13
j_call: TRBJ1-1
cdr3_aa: CASRRDMNTEAFF
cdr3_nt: TGTGCCAGTAGGAGGGATATGAACACTGAAGCTTTCTTT

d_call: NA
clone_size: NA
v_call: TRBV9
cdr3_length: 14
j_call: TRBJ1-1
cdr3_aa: CASSLTGSNTEAFF
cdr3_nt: TGTGCCAGCAGCTTGACGGGGTCGAACACTGAAGCTTTCTTT

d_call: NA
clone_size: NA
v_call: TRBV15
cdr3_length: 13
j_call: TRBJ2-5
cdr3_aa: CATAPRGAETQYF
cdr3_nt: TGTGCCACGGCCCCCCGGGGAGCAGAGACCCAGTACTTC

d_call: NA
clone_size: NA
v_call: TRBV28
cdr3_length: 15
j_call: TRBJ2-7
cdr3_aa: CASSIRSGLSYEQYF
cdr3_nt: TGTGCCAGCAGTATCCGGAGCGGCCTCTCCTACGAGCAGTACTTC

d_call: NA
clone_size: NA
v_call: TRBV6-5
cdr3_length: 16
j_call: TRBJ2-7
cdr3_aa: CASSLNRGQRGYEQYF
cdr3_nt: TGTGCCAGCAGTTTGAACCGGGGCCAGAGAGGCTACGAGCAGTACTTC

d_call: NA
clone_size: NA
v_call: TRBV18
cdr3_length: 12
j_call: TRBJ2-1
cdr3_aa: CASSSGQNEQFF
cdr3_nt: TGTGCCAGCTCTAGCGGACAGAATGAGCAGTTCTTC

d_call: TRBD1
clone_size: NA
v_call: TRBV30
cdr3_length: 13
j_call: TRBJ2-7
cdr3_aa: CAWTPDRGYEQYF
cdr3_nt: TGTGCCTGGACCCCGGACAGGGGGTACGAGCAGTACTTC

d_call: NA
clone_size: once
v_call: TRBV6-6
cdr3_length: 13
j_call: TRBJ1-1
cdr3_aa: CASSYSSRTEAFF
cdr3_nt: TGTGCCAGCAGTTACTCGAGTCGCACTGAAGCTTTCTTT

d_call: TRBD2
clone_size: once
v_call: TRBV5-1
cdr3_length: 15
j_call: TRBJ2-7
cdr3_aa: CASKRLAGDKYEQYF
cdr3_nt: TGCGCCAGCAAGCGACTAGCGGGAGATAAGTACGAGCAGTACTTC

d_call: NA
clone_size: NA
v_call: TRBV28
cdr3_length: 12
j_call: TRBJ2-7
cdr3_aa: CATRTETYEQYF
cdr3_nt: TGTGCCACTAGGACAGAAACCTACGAGCAGTACTTC

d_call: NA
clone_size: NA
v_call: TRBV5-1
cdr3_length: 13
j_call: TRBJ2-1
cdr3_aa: CASSPPGGGEQFF
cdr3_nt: TGCGCCAGCAGCCCTCCAGGGGGGGGTGAGCAGTTCTTC

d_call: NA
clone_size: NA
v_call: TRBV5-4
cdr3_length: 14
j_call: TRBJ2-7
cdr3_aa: CASSLSRGSPEQYF
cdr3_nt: TGTGCCAGCAGCCTCTCCCGGGGGAGTCCCGAGCAGTACTTC

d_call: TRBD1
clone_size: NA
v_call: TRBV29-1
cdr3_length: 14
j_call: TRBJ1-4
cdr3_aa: CSGGQDPTNEKLFF
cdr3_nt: TGCAGCGGTGGACAGGATCCAACTAATGAAAAACTGTTTTTT

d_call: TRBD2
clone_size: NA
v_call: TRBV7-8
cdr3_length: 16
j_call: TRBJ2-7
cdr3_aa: CASSNIYSSGGVSQYF
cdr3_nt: TGTGCCAGCAGCAACATTTATTCCTCGGGGGGTGTGTCGCAGTACTTC

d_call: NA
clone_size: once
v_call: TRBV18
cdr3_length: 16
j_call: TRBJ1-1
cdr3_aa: CASSPLAGALGTEAFF
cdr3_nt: TGTGCCAGCTCACCATTGGCAGGGGCCCTTGGCACTGAAGCTTTCTTT

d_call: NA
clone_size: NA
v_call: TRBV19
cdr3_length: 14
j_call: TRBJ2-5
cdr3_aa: CASSIRGFQETQYF
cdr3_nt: TGTGCCAGTAGTATCCGGGGGTTCCAAGAGACCCAGTACTTC

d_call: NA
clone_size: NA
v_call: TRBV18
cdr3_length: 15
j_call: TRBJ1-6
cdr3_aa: CASSPGQYYNSPLHF
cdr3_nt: TGTGCCAGCTCACCCGGACAGTACTATAATTCACCCCTCCACTTT

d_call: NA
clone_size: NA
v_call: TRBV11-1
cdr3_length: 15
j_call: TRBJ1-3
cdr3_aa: CASSSGQLSGNTIYF
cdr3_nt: TGTGCCAGCAGCTCCGGGCAACTCTCTGGAAACACCATATATTTT

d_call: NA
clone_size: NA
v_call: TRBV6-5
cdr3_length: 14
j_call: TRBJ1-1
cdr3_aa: CASSYRDVSTEAFF
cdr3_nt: TGTGCCAGCAGCTACCGCGACGTGTCGACTGAAGCTTTCTTT

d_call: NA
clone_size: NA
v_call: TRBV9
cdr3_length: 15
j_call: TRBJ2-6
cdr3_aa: CASSVVPSGANVLTF
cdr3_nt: TGTGCCAGCAGCGTAGTCCCCTCTGGGGCCAACGTCCTGACTTTC

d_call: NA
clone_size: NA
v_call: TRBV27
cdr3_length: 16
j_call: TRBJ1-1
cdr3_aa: CASSPLVYGLDTEAFF
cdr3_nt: TGTGCCAGCAGTCCCCTCGTGTACGGGTTGGACACTGAAGCTTTCTTT

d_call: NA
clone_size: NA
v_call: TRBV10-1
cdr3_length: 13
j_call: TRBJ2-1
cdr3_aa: CARGAIAGNEQFF
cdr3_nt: TGCGCCAGGGGGGCCATCGCGGGCAATGAGCAGTTCTTC

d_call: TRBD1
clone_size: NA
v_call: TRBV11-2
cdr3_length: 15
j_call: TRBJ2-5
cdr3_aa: CASSFYRDSQETQYF
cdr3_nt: TGTGCCAGCAGCTTCTACAGGGACAGCCAAGAGACCCAGTACTTC

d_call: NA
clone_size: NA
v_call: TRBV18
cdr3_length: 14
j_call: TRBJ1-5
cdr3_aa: CASSPPGQYQPQHF
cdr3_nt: TGTGCCAGCTCACCGCCGGGACAATATCAGCCCCAGCATTTT

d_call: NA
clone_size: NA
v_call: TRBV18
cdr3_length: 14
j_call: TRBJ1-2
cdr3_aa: CASSPSQQIYGYTF
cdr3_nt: TGTGCCAGCTCACCCAGTCAACAAATCTATGGCTACACCTTC

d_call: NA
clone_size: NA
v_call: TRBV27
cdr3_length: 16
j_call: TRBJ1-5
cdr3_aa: CASSARRGVGNQPQHF
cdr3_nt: TGTGCCAGCAGTGCCAGGAGGGGAGTGGGCAATCAGCCCCAGCATTTT

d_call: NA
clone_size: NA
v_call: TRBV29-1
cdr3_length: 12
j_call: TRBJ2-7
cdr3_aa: CSVEESGPEQYF
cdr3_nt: TGCAGCGTTGAAGAATCAGGGCCCGAGCAGTACTTC

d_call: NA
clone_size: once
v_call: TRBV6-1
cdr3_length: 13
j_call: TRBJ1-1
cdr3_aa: CASSEAFGREAFF
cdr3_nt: TGTGCCAGCAGTGAAGCGTTCGGCAGGGAAGCTTTCTTT

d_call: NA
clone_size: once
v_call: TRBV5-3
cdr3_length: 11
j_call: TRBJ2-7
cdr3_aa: CARSFAYEQYF
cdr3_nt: TGTGCCAGAAGCTTCGCCTACGAGCAGTACTTC

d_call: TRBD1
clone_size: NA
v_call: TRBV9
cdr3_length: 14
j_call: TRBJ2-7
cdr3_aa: CASSGGTGTYEQYF
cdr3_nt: TGTGCCAGCAGCGGCGGGACAGGGACCTACGAGCAGTACTTC

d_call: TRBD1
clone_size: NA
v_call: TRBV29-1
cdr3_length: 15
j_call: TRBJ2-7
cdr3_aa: CSVKSGTGISYEQYF
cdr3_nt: TGCAGCGTAAAGTCCGGGACAGGAATCTCCTACGAGCAGTACTTC

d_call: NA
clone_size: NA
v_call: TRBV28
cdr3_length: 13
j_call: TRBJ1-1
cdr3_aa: CASSSGANTEAFF
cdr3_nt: TGTGCCAGCAGTTCCGGGGCGAACACTGAAGCTTTCTTT

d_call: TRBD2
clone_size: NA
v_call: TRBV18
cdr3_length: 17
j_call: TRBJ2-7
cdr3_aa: CASSSVGLAGAGYEQYF
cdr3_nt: TGTGCCAGCTCATCCGTCGGGCTAGCGGGAGCGGGGTACGAGCAGTACTTC

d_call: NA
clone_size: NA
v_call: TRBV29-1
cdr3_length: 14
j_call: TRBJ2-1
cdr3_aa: CSVDKGTPYNEQFF
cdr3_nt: TGCAGCGTTGATAAAGGGACGCCTTACAATGAGCAGTTCTTC

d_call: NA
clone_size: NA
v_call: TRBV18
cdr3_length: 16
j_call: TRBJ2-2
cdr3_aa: CASSLTTGSNTGELFF
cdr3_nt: TGTGCCAGCTCACTGACGACAGGATCCAACACCGGGGAGCTGTTTTTT

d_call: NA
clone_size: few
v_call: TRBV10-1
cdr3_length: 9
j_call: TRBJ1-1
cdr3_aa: CARYTEAFF
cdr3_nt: TGCGCCCGGTACACTGAAGCTTTCTTT

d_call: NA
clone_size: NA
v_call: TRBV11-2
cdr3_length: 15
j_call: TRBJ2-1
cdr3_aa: CASSLVQGLMNEQFF
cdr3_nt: TGTGCCAGCAGCTTAGTACAGGGTTTGATGAATGAGCAGTTCTTC

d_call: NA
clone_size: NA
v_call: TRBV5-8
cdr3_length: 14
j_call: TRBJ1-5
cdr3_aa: CASIPLTAGQPQHF
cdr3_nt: TGTGCCAGCATCCCGTTGACGGCCGGTCAGCCCCAGCATTTT

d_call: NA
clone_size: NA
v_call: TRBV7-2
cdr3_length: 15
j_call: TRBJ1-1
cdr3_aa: CASSPRQPMNTEAFF
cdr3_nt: TGTGCCAGCAGCCCACGACAGCCTATGAACACTGAAGCTTTCTTT

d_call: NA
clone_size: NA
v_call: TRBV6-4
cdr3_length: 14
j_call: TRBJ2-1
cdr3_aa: CASSRQGSYNEQFF
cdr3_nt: TGTGCCAGCAGCCGCCAGGGGTCCTACAATGAGCAGTTCTTC

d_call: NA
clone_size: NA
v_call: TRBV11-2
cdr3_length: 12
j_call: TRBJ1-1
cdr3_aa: CASSLIGTEAFF
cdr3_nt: TGTGCCAGCAGCTTAATTGGTACTGAAGCTTTCTTT

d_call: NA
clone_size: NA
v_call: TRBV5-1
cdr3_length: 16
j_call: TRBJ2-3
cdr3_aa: CASSLGPRAFTDTQYF
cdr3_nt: TGCGCCAGCAGCTTGGGACCGCGGGCCTTCACAGATACGCAGTATTTT

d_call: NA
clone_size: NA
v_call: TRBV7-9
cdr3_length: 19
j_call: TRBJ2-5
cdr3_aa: CASSLARGWAGRYQETQYF
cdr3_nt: TGTGCCAGCAGCTTAGCGAGAGGGTGGGCGGGCCGGTACCAAGAGACCCAGTACTTC

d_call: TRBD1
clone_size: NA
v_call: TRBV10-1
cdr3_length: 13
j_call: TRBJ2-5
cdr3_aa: CASSDQGVETQYF
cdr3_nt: TGCGCCAGCAGTGACCAGGGGGTGGAGACCCAGTACTTC

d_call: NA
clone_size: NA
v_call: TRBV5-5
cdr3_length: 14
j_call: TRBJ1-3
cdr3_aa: CASSLGGSGNTIYF
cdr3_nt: TGTGCCAGCAGCCTAGGGGGCTCTGGAAACACCATATATTTT

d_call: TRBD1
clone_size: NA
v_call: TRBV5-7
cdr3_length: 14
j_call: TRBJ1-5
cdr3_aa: CASSSRGPDQPQHF
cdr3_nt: TGTGCCAGCAGCTCAAGGGGGCCGGATCAGCCCCAGCATTTT

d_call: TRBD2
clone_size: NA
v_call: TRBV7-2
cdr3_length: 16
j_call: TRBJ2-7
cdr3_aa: CASSPLRDRGVREQYF
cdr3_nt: TGTGCCAGCAGCCCTCTACGGGACCGGGGGGTTCGCGAGCAGTACTTC

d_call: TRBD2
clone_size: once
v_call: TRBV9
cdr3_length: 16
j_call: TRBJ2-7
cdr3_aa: CASSVGGTSGTVEQYF
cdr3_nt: TGTGCCAGCAGCGTCGGCGGGACTAGCGGAACTGTCGAGCAGTACTTC

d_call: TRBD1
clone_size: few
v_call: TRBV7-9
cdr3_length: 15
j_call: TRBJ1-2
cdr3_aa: CASIPGTGNNYGYTF
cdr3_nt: TGTGCCAGCATCCCCGGGACAGGGAATAACTATGGCTACACCTTC

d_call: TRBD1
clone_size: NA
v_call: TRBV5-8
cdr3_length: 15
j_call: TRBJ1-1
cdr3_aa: CASSFDRAAGTEAFF
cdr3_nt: TGTGCCAGCAGCTTCGACAGGGCAGCGGGCACTGAAGCTTTCTTT